A single sample is the source of the 3 T cell receptor beta chains below, sequenced in a study of blood T cells in healthy people across ages. The use of a sample-barcoded 5' primer and a J-beta primer mix characterized a second PCR of about 7 to 12 cycles. TCRdb recomputed calls from the 5' RACE reads with MiXCR, one row per CDR3 protein. The top ten hold roughly 8.2% of the sample, which has around 1.5 million distinct CDR3 sequences, 42% seen once. The specimen was blood. These receptors were obtained from a young woman in good health.

V is TRBV28 and J is TRBJ2-5; D is possibly TRBD1 (6 bases). The CDR3 contains 14 residues. The V gene's germline CDR1 is MDHEN and CDR2 SYDVKM. The V and J ends lost 3 bases and 3 bases respectively, with 11 bases between them. The CDR3 sequence is CASSFGQYEETQYF. CDR3 DNA sequence: TGTGCCAGCAGTTTTGGACAGTACGAAGAGACCCAGTACTTC.

The chain recombines TRBV10-3 with TRBJ2-3, with 8 bases fitting TRBD2. This CDR3 is built from 17 residues. The V gene end was trimmed by 2 bases and the J gene end by 2 bases; junction bases not matched to a gene: 9. CDR1 is ENHRY, CDR2 SYGVKD, per germline. CDR3 DNA sequence: TGTGCCATCAGTGAGCCATTTAGCGGGGCTAACACAGATACGCAGTATTTT. The encoded protein is CAISEPFSGANTDTQYF.

The V gene is TRBV7-8, the J gene TRBJ2-5; TRBD2 might be the D (6 bases). Germline-derived CDR1 and CDR2 are SGHVS and FQNEAQ. The CDR3 is 15 residues long. Between the trimmed V and J ends, which lost 2 bases and 3 bases, there was a span of 13 bases. This CDR3 reads CASSLLTGAEETQYF. The CDR3 DNA reads as TGTGCCAGCAGCTTATTGACGGGAGCTGAAGAGACCCAGTACTTC.